This TCR beta chain was obtained from a study of shared clonotypes between healthy human individuals. The study's findings and limits: Relative to clonotypes present in all four donors, those not shared had lower generation probabilities. A handful of donors had around 5.5% of their naive CD4 clonotypes in common. Genetic and exposure-history diversity was limited by the small donor number.

Only in-frame clones appear in the TCRdb table, and some are missing; sequencing was by immunoSEQ multiplex PCR. Of hundreds of thousands of clones detected, more than 70% appear once; the ten largest clones hold approximately 2%. A note on this clone: The target antigen is unknown.

J lost 2 bases, V lost 3 bases, and 5 bases had no gene match. CDR1 is SEHNR, CDR2 FQNEAQ, per germline (reference sequence). This CDR3 has 15 residues. All participating donors were Caucasian adults from Nashville, Tennessee. The rearrangement uses TRBV7-9 and TRBJ2-3; TRBD1 matches at 7 bases. Sequencing used memory CD4+ T cells sorted from blood. Subset described: CD45RA-negative fraction. The TCR comes from a woman in her 30s in good health. CDR3 sequence: CASSFPGTVTDTQYF. The CDR3 DNA follows: TGTGCCAGCAGCTTCCCAGGGACAGTCACAGATACGCAGTATTTT.